This note documents a single T cell receptor beta chain sequence. No cognate antigen has been identified for it. No base-level quality is on record; no much larger clone is a single base apart. The cohort comprised 710 or so healthy bone marrow donors. Cohort members were all nominally healthy when sampled, although unrecorded immune exposures were likely present. The donor tested CMV seropositive, placing the donor among the 250 to 300 seropositive members of the cohort. Every donor gave a peripheral blood sample, and the peripheral blood mononuclear cells from that sample were used for TCR beta sequencing. The Qiagen DNeasy Blood Extraction Kit was used to extract genomic DNA from the blood cell samples. In the germline V gene, CDR1 corresponds to SGHTA and CDR2 to FQGTGA. V sheds 0 bases and J sheds 6 bases, leaving 9 bases between their ends. CDR3 length: 13 amino acids, cysteine to phenylalanine. CDR3 DNA only is kept here, 39 bases in frame from base 1.

This sample is part of a study of cytomegalovirus exposure and HLA in healthy donors (dated by TCRdb to the late 2010s). The study in broad terms: According to an earlier analysis of several hundred of the donors, about 179 million T cells yielded over 100 million unique TCR beta sequences and more than 250 Gb of sequence data. Roughly 320 gigabases of sequencing data and approximately 91 million unique TCR sequences made up an early release that covered over 550 HLA-typed donors. The genetic ancestry cluster associated with self-reported Caucasian donors included about 81% of the roughly 390 genotyped donors. The study aimed to test whether cataloging public T cell receptors could reveal signatures of past pathogen exposure. Using immunosequencing, the study profiled T cell repertoires from around 680 subjects and related those repertoires to cytomegalovirus serostatus. Along with the 666-subject first cohort, a separate validation cohort of some 130 different subjects was used. To predict cytomegalovirus infection status, the study combined high-throughput TCR immunosequencing, statistical association of individual TCRs with disease status, and machine learning. To study patterns of TCR occurrence, a later analysis re-analyzed previously published TCR beta repertoires from around 700 donors and added high-resolution HLA genotyping. The later analysis used no new phenotypic data to find candidate immune exposures, relying instead on TCR beta sequences and their occurrence across donors. To decide whether each TCR beta V gene segment behaved as functional or pseudogenic, an earlier analysis of nearly 600 of the donors relied on high-throughput TCR beta sequencing. Donor age, sex, ethnicity and CMV serostatus were compiled alongside the repertoire data. In a later genetic analysis, genome-wide SNP genotypes for about three fifths of the roughly 670 donors were used, and that subset was treated as a discovery cohort. Every repertoire in the discovery cohort had been generated on one and the same sequencing platform. HLA typing included class I and class II loci at four-digit resolution. The number of donors typed differed by locus, with about 629-630 for A, B, C, DRB1 and DQB1, approximately 500 for DQA1, 600 to 610 for DPA1, and around 460 for DPB1. Four to six DR-DQ haplotypes were handled as single units for association and clustering, since linkage in the cohort was strong. On average, around 200,000 unique TCR beta nucleotide sequences were sequenced per donor among several hundred genotyped donors of the cohort, with roughly 18% of those sequences being non-productive.

The library was generated by the immunoSEQ multiplex PCR assay. For the multiplex PCR, a mixture combining 60 forward primers for TCR Vbeta segments and 13 reverse primers for TCR Jbeta segments was used. Amplification of the CDR3 region of rearranged TCR beta genes was performed with a multiplex PCR assay on genomic DNA. The amplified TCR beta libraries were sequenced on the Illumina HiSeq System as 87-base-pair reads. The paper's data handling went like this. A later analysis tallied 75 million to 95 million unique TCR beta chains across the 660 or so repertoires, and some 10 million of those chains were shared by two or more donors. Raw reads were error-corrected and collapsed into unique sequences by a nearest-neighbor algorithm in which closely related sequences were merged to remove PCR and sequencing errors. V, D and J gene segments were assigned by aligning CDR3 sequences to IMGT reference sequences. For a sequence to be retained, a match of at least six nucleotides was required to both a V gene segment and a J gene segment. A rearrangement counted as productive if the CDR3 had no stop codons and remained in frame with V and J, and every other rearrangement counted as non-productive. CDR3 was defined according to IMGT convention as the region running from the second conserved V-encoded cysteine to the conserved J-encoded phenylalanine. Sequences without an unambiguous match to a single V gene segment were excluded from the earlier analysis of several hundred of the donors. In an earlier analysis of 587 of the donors, a V segment was called functional when productive rearrangements were above 56.7%, and segregating when the standard deviation between donors exceeded 5%. A statistical classification framework was built for diagnosing cytomegalovirus status from the catalog of TCR beta chain sequences. In a later analysis, V and J genes were assigned by comparing TCR nucleotide sequences against IMGT/GENE-DB human TR gene sequences. A later analysis assigned CDR3 sequences and most-parsimonious VDJ recombination scenarios with the TCRdist pipeline. A later analysis defined each TCR beta chain by its CDR3 amino acid sequence plus V-gene family, and excluded reads lacking a unique V-gene family. To address suspected cross-contamination and a sequencing artifact, a later analysis removed a few hundred highly shared, low-generation-probability nucleotide sequences. In a later analysis, a clonal expansion index for each public chain was calculated from normalized within-repertoire ranks of inferred template counts. In a later analysis, generation probabilities were computed using a VDJ recombination model fitted to out-of-frame rearrangements, and the results were checked against IGoR. Hypergeometric tests were used in a later analysis to score TCR-TCR, TCR-HLA and TCR-CMV co-occurrence, with a repertoire-size bias correction applied to the TCR pairs. A later analysis estimated false discovery rates by permuting HLA or CMV assignments 20 times. In a later analysis, co-occurring TCRs were grouped using DBSCAN, with TCRdist sequence similarity added in when clustering inside HLA-allele-positive subsets. Repertoires with fewer than 30,000 or more than 120,000 public chains were left out of co-occurrence clustering, as were five repertoires with anomalous nucleotide sharing. In TCRdb, the immuneACCESS table is reduced to in-frame sequences with V and J assigned. These tables do not hold every clone; where another copy was compared, an unresolved V gene accounts for under half, and the others remain unexplained. V, J and clone size reflect that table, while D and trimming were determined from the DNA. For this sample there are more than 80,000 clones; around 76% appear just once. The ten largest clones represent 19% of the sample.

Points the paper makes about the study in general: In a later analysis, most CMV-associated TCR beta chains were found to appear HLA-restricted, with HLA associations seemingly driven largely by CMV exposure. The study listed 150 to 200 TCR beta chains as associated with cytomegalovirus. Because counts were too low, some 17 rarely observed V segments, including chromosome 9 orphons, were excluded from the earlier analysis of under 650 of the donors. Several of the top co-occurrence clusters appeared to be linked to parvovirus B19, influenza, CMV and Epstein-Barr virus, according to a later analysis. Most TCR sequences were seen in very few donors, while some public TCRs were found in many individuals. The authors suggested that the approach could potentially be extended to other disease states and immunological phenotypes. A later analysis found that TCR association rates varied across HLA loci, with DRB1 alleles showing the most associated TCRs and HLA-C alleles the fewest. Because HLA typing was missing for some donors at each locus, association tests included only the typed subset. A further reported finding was that TCR beta sequences accurately predicted the HLA-A and HLA-B alleles for most subjects in the first cohort. Assigning TCR associations to individual alleles was difficult when HLA alleles, especially DR and DQ, strongly co-occurred. Immune exposure information for the cohort was limited to CMV serostatus. In a later analysis, 16,951 TCR beta sequences were associated with specific HLA alleles at a false discovery rate of 0.05. Because the 87-base-pair reads could not distinguish some IMGT-functional V segments, including TRBV6-2 and TRBV6-3, those segments were excluded. A cluster of highly shared sequence variants was judged likely to be a technical artifact of the sequencing pipeline. The classifier was reported to diagnose cytomegalovirus status with high specificity and sensitivity in both the original cohort and the validation cohort. Roughly uniform sequencing depth across donors was assumed in presence/absence analyses, although this assumption may not hold. In vitro tests confirmed that three of the cytomegalovirus-associated TCR beta chains recognize cytomegalovirus antigens. According to a later genetic analysis, donors in an Asian-associated ancestry cluster had fewer N-insertions in productive TCRs than the roughly 700-donor mean. An association between a missense DCLRE1C variant and V-gene and J-gene trimming of TCR beta chains was found in a later genetic analysis and replicated in an independent cohort. In a later analysis, HLA-associated TCR beta chains showed more clonal expansion and lower generation probabilities than non-associated chains that were equally common. The cohort was sequenced for TCR beta chains only, and without alpha or paired-chain data the features that could be detected were limited. An earlier analysis of roughly 570 of the donors showed that most TCR beta V segments appeared in productive rearrangements either about 87% or about 30% of the time, which broadly matched IMGT annotations. Linkage disequilibrium might explain the correlated functional status among segregating V segments, but an unknown experimental factor could not be excluded.

Specimen: PBMCs. The receptor was derived from a woman aged 60-75 years in good health and CMV-seropositive. The V gene is TRBV7-3 and the J gene is TRBJ2-7, with an unclear D gene assignment. Read as DNA, the sequence is TGTGCCAGCAGCTTAACCCGGTGGAGCGAGCAGTACTTC. Translated, it reads CASSLTRWSEQYF.